These 27 T cell receptor beta chains came from one sample sequenced in a study of blood T cell repertoires in COVID-19. TCRdb keeps only in-frame clones here, not all; method: immunoSEQ multiplex PCR. The sample consists of tens of thousands of clones, 65% to 90% of them appearing once. The specimen sequenced was peripheral blood. These receptors were taken from a man between 40 and 49 years old with acute or convalescent COVID-19.

The genes are TRBV18 and TRBJ2-2, with 10 bases matching TRBD1. V shed 6 bases and J 4 bases; nucleotides not matched to a gene: 5. CDR1 KGHSH and CDR2 LQKENI come from the germline V gene. This CDR3 region has 15 residues. The CDR3 here is CASSSGTGATGELFF. Written as DNA, the CDR3 is TGTGCCAGCTCGTCCGGGACAGGGGCCACCGGGGAGCTGTTTTTT. The full variable domain, in which reference TRBV18 and TRBJ2-2 provide the parts outside the CDR3, is NAGVMQNPRHLVRRRGQEARLRCSPMKGHSHVYWYRQLPEEGLKFMVYLQKENIIDESGMPKERFSAEFPKEGPSILRIQQVVRGDSAAYFCASSSGTGATGELFFGEGSRLTVL.

This clone was recorded only once. V is TRBV2 and J is TRBJ2-7, with TRBD1 matching 8 bases. The length of the CDR3 is 14 residues. Trimming cost V 6 bases and J 2 bases; bases outside gene matches: 6. CDR1 and CDR2 from the germline V gene are SNHLY and FYNNEI. CDR3 region: CASRLVQGAYEQYF. For the CDR3, the DNA is TGTGCCAGCAGGCTGGTACAGGGGGCCTACGAGCAGTACTTC.

The chain couples TRBV5-6 to TRBJ2-2; D is unresolved. The CDR3 is 13 residues long. Trimming took off 0 bases at V and 7 bases at J, with 7 bases between the two ends. Germline V lookup: CDR1 SGHDT, CDR2 YYEEEE. CDR3 nucleotide sequence: TGTGCCAGCAGCTTGGTTCCTAGCGGGGAGCTGTTTTTT. Translated, it gives CASSLVPSGELFF.

This rearrangement joins TRBV7-8 to TRBJ1-2, with unresolved D. V dropped 5 bases and J dropped 7 bases, with 23 bases sitting between them. CDR1 and CDR2 from the germline V gene are SGHVS and FQNEAQ. The CDR3 has 16 residues. In nucleotides, the CDR3 is TGTGCCAGCAGCCCCGGGATATCCTTACGATCGGGTGGCTACACCTTC. Its protein is CASSPGISLRSGGYTF.

This chain uses TRBV2 with TRBJ1-2; 7 bases align to TRBD1. The CDR3 length is 16 residues. CDR1 and CDR2 (germline): SNHLY, FYNNEI. V was clipped by 7 bases and J by 5 bases; unmatched bases: 16. CDR3 sequence (DNA): TGTGCCAGCAAATTGGGACAGAGGGCCGAGGGTTATGGCTACACCTTC. Translated, it gives CASKLGQRAEGYGYTF.

J is TRBJ2-2 and V is TRBV6-6; the D gene is possibly TRBD1 (5 bases). Deletions cut 6 bases from V and 1 base from J, with 9 bases between. Germline CDR1 and CDR2: MNHNY and SVGAGI (reference sequence). The CDR3 spans 14 residues. The chain's CDR3 is CASRLTGNTGELFF. The CDR3 DNA sequence: TGTGCCAGCAGACTCACAGGGAACACCGGGGAGCTGTTTTTT.

V and J are TRBV18 and TRBJ1-5; weak D call: TRBD1 (5 bases). Germline values: CDR1 KGHSH, CDR2 LQKENI. With 3 bases removed from V and 5 bases from J, the gap between germline ends came to 8 bases. This CDR3 comprises 13 residues. DNA of the CDR3: TGTGCCAGCTCACCGTGGGGGGATCAGCCCCAGCATTTT. Its translation: CASSPWGDQPQHF.

The V call is TRBV7-8, the J call TRBJ2-2; the match to TRBD1 covers 8 bases. The germline CDR1 and CDR2 sequences are SGHVS and FQNEAQ. The CDR3 sequence is 14 residues long. Unmatched junction bases numbered 7, after V lost 6 bases and J lost 7 bases. The CDR3 loop reads CASRGDRRGGELFF. The CDR3, as DNA: TGTGCCAGCAGGGGGGACAGGAGGGGCGGGGAGCTGTTTTTT.

The chain employs TRBV5-8 and TRBJ2-6; 7 nucleotides agree with TRBD2. This CDR3 comprises 18 residues. After removal of 1 base from V and 2 bases from J, the junction contained 9 bases not matched to a gene. CDR1 SGHTS and CDR2 YDEGEE come from the germline V gene. The CDR3 DNA reads TGTGCCAGCAGCTTGTACGGGGGAGGGTTGGCTGGGGCCAACGTCCTGACTTTC. It is translated as CASSLYGGGLAGANVLTF. Complete variable domain (other parts from reference TRBV5-8 and TRBJ2-6): EAGVTQSPTHLIKTRGQQATLRCSPISGHTSVYWYQQALGLGLQFLLWYDEGEERNRGNFPPRFSGRQFPNYSSELNVNALELEDSALYLCASSLYGGGLAGANVLTFGAGSRLTVL.

A single count supports this clone. CDR3 sequence: CATSGPGTSGSYGYTF. DNA for the CDR3: TGTGCCACCAGTGGTCCCGGGACTTCTGGGTCCTATGGCTACACCTTC. This rearrangement joins TRBV24-1 to TRBJ1-2, with D tentatively TRBD1 (5 bases). Trimming pared 5 bases from V and 4 bases from J, leaving 19 bases between. Per germline, CDR1 KGHDR and CDR2 SFDVKD. The CDR3 loop spans 16 amino acids.

The CDR3 sequence: CAISESQGGPQHF. In nucleotides, the CDR3 is TGTGCCATCAGTGAGTCCCAGGGTGGGCCCCAGCATTTT. The rearrangement joins TRBV10-3 to TRBJ1-5; D might be TRBD1 (5 bases). CDR1 and CDR2 from the germline V gene are ENHRY and SYGVKD. This CDR3 region has 13 residues. V gave up 0 bases and J gave up 9 bases, with 9 bases separating them.

CDR3 nucleotides: TGTGCCAGCAGCTTGGGCGTTTTCTCTGGAAACACCATATATTTT. It codes for CASSLGVFSGNTIYF. The chain joins TRBV5-6 to TRBJ1-3, with D hard to call. Trimming removed 0 bases from V and 0 bases from J, with 7 bases in between. This CDR3 contains 15 residues. Germline V lookup: CDR1 SGHDT, CDR2 YYEEEE. Using reference TRBV5-6 and TRBJ1-3 for the parts outside the CDR3, the full variable domain is DAGVTQSPTHLIKTRGQQVTLRCSPKSGHDTVSWYQQALGQGPQFIFQYYEEEERQRGNFPDRFSGHQFPNYSSELNVNALLLGDSALYLCASSLGVFSGNTIYFGEGSWLTVV.

This chain uses TRBV5-1 with TRBJ1-2; possible D gene TRBD1, 5 bases. This CDR3 is built from 13 residues. Germline loops: CDR1 SGHRS, CDR2 YFSETQ. V was cut by 1 base and J by 7 bases, with 11 bases left in between. CDR3: CASSLLGDSGYTF. CDR3 bases: TGCGCCAGCAGCTTGCTCGGGGACTCTGGCTACACCTTC. Full variable domain (remainder filled in from reference TRBV5-1 and TRBJ1-2): KAGVTQTPRYLIKTRGQQVTLSCSPISGHRSVSWYQQTPGQGLQFLFEYFSETQRNKGNFPGRFSGRQFSNSRSEMNVSTLELGDSALYLCASSLLGDSGYTFGSGTRLTVV.

The rearrangement joins TRBV4-2 to TRBJ1-2; 8 nucleotides match TRBD1. Germline V gene lookup returns CDR1 LGHNA and CDR2 YNFKEQ. The CDR3 length is 16 residues. J lost 6 bases, V lost 4 bases, and 13 bases had no gene match. In DNA, the CDR3 is TGTGCCAGCAGCCCTAACAAACAGGGGGGATTCCATGGCTACACCTTC. Residues: CASSPNKQGGFHGYTF.

The chain links TRBV11-3 to TRBJ1-6; 11 bases agree with TRBD1. The CDR3 totals 16 residues. Germline V gene sequence: CDR1 SGHNT, CDR2 YENEEA. The V and J ends lost 4 bases and 9 bases, in that order; junction bases with no gene match: 8. The CDR3 spells CASSSGGQGVGSPLHF. CDR3 DNA: TGTGCCAGCAGCTCCGGGGGACAGGGGGTTGGTTCACCCCTCCACTTT.

This rearrangement joins TRBV4-2 to TRBJ1-2, with D possibly matching TRBD1 (5 bases). Germline lookup yields CDR1 LGHNA and CDR2 YNFKEQ. V was clipped by 8 bases and J by 8 bases, with 18 bases between them. The CDR3 has 13 amino acids. The CDR3 sequence: CASRGMGRGGYTF. The CDR3 DNA sequence: TGTGCCAGCCGAGGAATGGGGAGGGGAGGCTACACCTTC.

V gene TRBV27 combines with J gene TRBJ2-7; possibly TRBD1 for D (6 bases). The CDR3 runs to 15 residues. Germline CDR1 reads MNHEY; CDR2 reads SMNVEV (reference sequence). With 6 bases removed from V and 0 bases from J, the gap between germline ends came to 15 bases. CDR3 region: CASSIHRASSYEQYF. As DNA, the CDR3 is TGTGCCAGCAGCATTCACAGGGCCAGCTCCTACGAGCAGTACTTC.

The chain employs TRBV6-5 and TRBJ1-1; D might be TRBD1 (5 bases). V gave up 7 bases and J gave up 9 bases, with 18 bases separating them. The CDR3 runs to 13 residues. CDR1 and CDR2 (germline): MNHEY, SVGAGI. The chain's CDR3 is CASNLAPGFQAFF. Written as DNA, the CDR3 is TGTGCCAGCAACCTGGCCCCAGGGTTTCAAGCTTTCTTT.

The chain joins TRBV4-2 to TRBJ2-3, with D perhaps matching TRBD2 (6 bases). V was pared by 3 bases and J by 2 bases, with 12 bases between. Germline V gene lookup returns CDR1 LGHNA and CDR2 YNFKEQ. The CDR3 extends over 15 amino acids. The CDR3 bases are TGTGCCAGCAGCCACTCCGGGGGAACCACAGATACGCAGTATTTT. This codes for CASSHSGGTTDTQYF.

The J gene is TRBJ1-2, the V gene TRBV27, with 9 bases identical to TRBD1. Trimming took 8 bases from V and 4 from J; bases not matched to a gene: 11. Germline CDR1 and CDR2: MNHEY and SMNVEV (reference sequence). The CDR3 runs to 15 residues. The CDR3 here is CASRPRDRGAYGYTF. The CDR3 DNA is TGTGCCAGCCGCCCCCGAGACAGGGGGGCCTATGGCTACACCTTC.

The genes are TRBV4-1 and TRBJ1-2; no firm D call. Germline CDR1 MGHRA, CDR2 YSYEKL. This CDR3 has 14 residues. Trimming pared 0 bases from V and 2 bases from J, leaving 7 bases between. CDR3 DNA sequence: TGCGCCAGCAGCCAAGAGAGGGAGAACTATGGCTACACCTTC. This codes for CASSQERENYGYTF.

This clone was seen more than once but under ten times. This rearrangement joins TRBV27 to TRBJ2-1; the D gene is possibly TRBD1 (5 bases). Germline V gene lookup returns CDR1 MNHEY and CDR2 SMNVEV (reference sequence). The CDR3 is 13 residues long. Trimming removed 8 bases from V and 6 bases from J, with 14 bases in between. The CDR3 spells CASASHRGNEQFF. The CDR3 DNA is TGTGCCAGCGCCTCTCATAGGGGCAATGAGCAGTTCTTC.

The rearrangement joins TRBV6-5 to TRBJ2-7; the match to TRBD2 covers 10 bases. The CDR3 covers 13 residues. Germline V gene data show CDR1 as MNHEY and CDR2 as SVGAGI. With V trimmed by 8 bases and J by 3 bases, 4 bases remained unmatched. The CDR3 DNA reads TGTGCCAGCTCTAGCGGGGGAATCTACGAGCAGTACTTC. Its translation: CASSSGGIYEQYF.

The V and J genes are TRBV6-5 and TRBJ1-5; 8 positions agree with TRBD1. CDR3 length: 13 residues. Germline V lookup: CDR1 MNHEY, CDR2 SVGAGI. V trimming: 7 bases; J trimming: 2 bases; junction bases outside the gene matches: 1. CDR3 amino acids: CASTGGGNQPQHF. The CDR3 nucleotides read TGTGCCAGCACAGGGGGCGGCAATCAGCCCCAGCATTTT.

The V call is TRBV19, the J call TRBJ1-6, with 8 positions matching TRBD1. Per germline, CDR1 LNHDA and CDR2 SQIVND (reference sequence). The length of the CDR3 is 14 residues. After removal of 6 bases from V and 9 bases from J, the junction contained 7 bases not matched to a gene. The CDR3 nucleotides read TGTGCCAGTAGGGAGGGACAGGACCCTTCACCCCTCCACTTT. Protein sequence: CASREGQDPSPLHF.

The V gene is TRBV24-1, the J gene TRBJ2-7; TRBD1 matches at 8 bases. Germline V lookup: CDR1 KGHDR, CDR2 SFDVKD. V gave up 2 bases and J gave up 6 bases; unmatched junction bases: 8. The CDR3 runs to 15 residues. The CDR3 spells CATSDSRTGSFEQYF. DNA for the CDR3: TGTGCCACCAGTGATTCCCGGACAGGGAGCTTCGAGCAGTACTTC.

The chain combines TRBV25-1 with TRBJ1-2; 9 bases map to TRBD1. The CDR3 runs 14 residues. Trimming cost V 4 bases and J 2 bases; bases outside gene matches: 2. From germline, CDR1 is MGHDK and CDR2 SYGVNS. The CDR3: CASSGTGENYGYTF. The CDR3 bases are TGTGCCAGCAGTGGGACAGGGGAGAACTATGGCTACACCTTC.